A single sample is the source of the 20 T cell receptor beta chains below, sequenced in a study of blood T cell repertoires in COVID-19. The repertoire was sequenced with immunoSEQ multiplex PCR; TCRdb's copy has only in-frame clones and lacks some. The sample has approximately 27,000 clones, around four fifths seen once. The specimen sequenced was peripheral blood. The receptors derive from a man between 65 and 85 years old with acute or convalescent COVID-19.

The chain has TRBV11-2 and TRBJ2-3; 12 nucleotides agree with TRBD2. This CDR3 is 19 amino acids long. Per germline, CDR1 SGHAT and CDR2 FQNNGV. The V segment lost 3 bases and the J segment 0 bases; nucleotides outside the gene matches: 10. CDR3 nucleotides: TGTGCCAGCAGCTTGGGAGGGACTAGCGGGTATTCTAGCACAGATACGCAGTATTTT. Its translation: CASSLGGTSGYSSTDTQYF.

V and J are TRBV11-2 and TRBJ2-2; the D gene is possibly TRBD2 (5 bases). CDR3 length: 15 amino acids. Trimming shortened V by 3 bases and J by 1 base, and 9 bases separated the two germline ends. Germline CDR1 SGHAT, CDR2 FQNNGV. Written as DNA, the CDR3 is TGTGCCAGCAGCTTCCAGAGGGTGAACACCGGGGAGCTGTTTTTT. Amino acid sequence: CASSFQRVNTGELFF.

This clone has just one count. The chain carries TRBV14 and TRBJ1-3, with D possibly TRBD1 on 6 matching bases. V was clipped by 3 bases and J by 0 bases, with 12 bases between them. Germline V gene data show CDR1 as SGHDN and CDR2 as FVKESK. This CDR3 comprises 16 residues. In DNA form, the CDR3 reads TGTGCCAGCAGCCAGAATACAGGGTACTCTGGAAACACCATATATTTT. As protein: CASSQNTGYSGNTIYF.

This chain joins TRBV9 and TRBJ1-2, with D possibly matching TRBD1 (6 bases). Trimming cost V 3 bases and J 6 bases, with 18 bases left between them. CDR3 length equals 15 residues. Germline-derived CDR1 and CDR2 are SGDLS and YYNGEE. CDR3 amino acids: CASSDATGRVNGYTF. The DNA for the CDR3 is TGTGCCAGCAGCGACGCCACAGGGAGAGTTAATGGCTACACCTTC. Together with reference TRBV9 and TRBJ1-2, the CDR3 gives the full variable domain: DSGVTQTPKHLITATGQRVTLRCSPRSGDLSVYWYQQSLDQGLQFLIQYYNGEERAKGNILERFSAQQFPDLHSELNLSSLELGDSALYFCASSDATGRVNGYTFGSGTRLTVV.

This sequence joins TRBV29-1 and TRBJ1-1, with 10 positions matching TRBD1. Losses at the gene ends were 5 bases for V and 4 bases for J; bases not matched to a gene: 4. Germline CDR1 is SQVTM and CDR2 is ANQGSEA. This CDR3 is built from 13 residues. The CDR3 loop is CSVLTGGVTEAFF. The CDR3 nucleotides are TGCAGCGTTCTGACAGGGGGCGTCACTGAAGCTTTCTTT.

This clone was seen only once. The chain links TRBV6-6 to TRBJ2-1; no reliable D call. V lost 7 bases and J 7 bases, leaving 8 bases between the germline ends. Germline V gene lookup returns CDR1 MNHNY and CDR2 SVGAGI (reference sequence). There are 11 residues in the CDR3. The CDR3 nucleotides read TGTGCCAGCACGGGTAGGAATGAGCAGTTCTTC. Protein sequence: CASTGRNEQFF.

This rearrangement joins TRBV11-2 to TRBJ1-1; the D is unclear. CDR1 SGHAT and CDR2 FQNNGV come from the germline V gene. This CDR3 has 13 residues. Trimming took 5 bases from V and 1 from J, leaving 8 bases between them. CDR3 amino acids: CASSAGPNTEAFF. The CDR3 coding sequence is TGTGCCAGCAGCGCGGGTCCGAACACTGAAGCTTTCTTT.

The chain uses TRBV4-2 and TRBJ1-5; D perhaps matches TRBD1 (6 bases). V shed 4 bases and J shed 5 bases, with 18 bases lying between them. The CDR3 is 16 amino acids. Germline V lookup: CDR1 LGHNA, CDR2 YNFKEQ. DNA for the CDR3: TGTGCCAGCAGCCCGACTCGGGACACCGTCTATCAGCCCCAGCATTTT. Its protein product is CASSPTRDTVYQPQHF.

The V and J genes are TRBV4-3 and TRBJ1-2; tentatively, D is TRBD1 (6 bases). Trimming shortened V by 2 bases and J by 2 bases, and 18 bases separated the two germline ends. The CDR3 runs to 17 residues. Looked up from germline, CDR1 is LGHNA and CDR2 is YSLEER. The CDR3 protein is CASSQFVQQGNNYGYTF. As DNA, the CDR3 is TGCGCCAGCAGCCAATTCGTCCAACAGGGTAACAACTATGGCTACACCTTC.

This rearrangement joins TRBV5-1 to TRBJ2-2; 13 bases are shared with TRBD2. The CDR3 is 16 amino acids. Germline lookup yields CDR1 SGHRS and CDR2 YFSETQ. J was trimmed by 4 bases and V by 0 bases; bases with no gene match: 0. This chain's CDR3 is CASSLGLAGGTGELFF. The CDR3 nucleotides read TGCGCCAGCAGCTTGGGACTAGCGGGGGGCACCGGGGAGCTGTTTTTT. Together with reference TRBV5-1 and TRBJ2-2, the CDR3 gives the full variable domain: KAGVTQTPRYLIKTRGQQVTLSCSPISGHRSVSWYQQTPGQGLQFLFEYFSETQRNKGNFPGRFSGRQFSNSRSEMNVSTLELGDSALYLCASSLGLAGGTGELFFGEGSRLTVL.

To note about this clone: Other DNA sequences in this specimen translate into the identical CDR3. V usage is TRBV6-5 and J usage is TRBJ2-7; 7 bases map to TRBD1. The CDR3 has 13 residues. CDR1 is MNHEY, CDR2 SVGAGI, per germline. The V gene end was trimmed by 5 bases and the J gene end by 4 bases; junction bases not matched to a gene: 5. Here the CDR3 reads CASSRTGTYEQYF. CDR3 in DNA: TGTGCCAGCAGTAGGACAGGCACTTACGAGCAGTACTTC.

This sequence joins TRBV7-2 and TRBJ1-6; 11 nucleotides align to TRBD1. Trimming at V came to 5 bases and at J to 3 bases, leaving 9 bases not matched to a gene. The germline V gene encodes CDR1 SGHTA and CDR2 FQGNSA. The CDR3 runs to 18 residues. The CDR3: CASSAGTGGSVYNSPLHF. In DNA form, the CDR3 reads TGTGCCAGCAGCGCCGGGACAGGGGGGTCGGTCTATAATTCACCCCTCCACTTT.

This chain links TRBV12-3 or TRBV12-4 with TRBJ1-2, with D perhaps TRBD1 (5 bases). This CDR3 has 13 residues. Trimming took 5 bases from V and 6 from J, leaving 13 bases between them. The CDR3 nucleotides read TGTGCCAGCAGTACTACATCGACAGATGGCTACACCTTC. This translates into CASSTTSTDGYTF.

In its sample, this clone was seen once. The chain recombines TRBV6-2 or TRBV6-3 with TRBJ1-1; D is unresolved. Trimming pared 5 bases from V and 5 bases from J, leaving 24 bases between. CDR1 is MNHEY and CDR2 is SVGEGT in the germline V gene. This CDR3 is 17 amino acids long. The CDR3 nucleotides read TGTGCCAGCAGTAACCTTATGTTACGGGGTCGATGGACTGAAGCTTTCTTT. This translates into CASSNLMLRGRWTEAFF.

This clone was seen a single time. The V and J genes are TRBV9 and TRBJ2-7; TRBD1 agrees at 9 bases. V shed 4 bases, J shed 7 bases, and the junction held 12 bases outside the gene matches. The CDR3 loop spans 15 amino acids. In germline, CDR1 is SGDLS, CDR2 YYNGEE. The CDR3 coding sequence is TGTGCCAGCAGCCCCCCGACAGGGGGGGAGAGAGAGCAGTACTTC. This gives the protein CASSPPTGGEREQYF.

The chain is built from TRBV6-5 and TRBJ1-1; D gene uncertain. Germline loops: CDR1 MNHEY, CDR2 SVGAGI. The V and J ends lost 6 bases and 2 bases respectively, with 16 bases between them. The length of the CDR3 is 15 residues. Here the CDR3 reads CASSKGGSPNTEAFF. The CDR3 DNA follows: TGTGCCAGCAGCAAAGGTGGGAGTCCAAACACTGAAGCTTTCTTT.

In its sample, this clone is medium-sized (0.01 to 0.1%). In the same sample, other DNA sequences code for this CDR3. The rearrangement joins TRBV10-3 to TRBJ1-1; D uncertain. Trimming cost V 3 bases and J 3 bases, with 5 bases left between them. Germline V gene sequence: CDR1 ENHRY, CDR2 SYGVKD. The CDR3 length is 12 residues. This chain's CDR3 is CAISDRDTEAFF. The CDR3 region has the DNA TGTGCCATCAGTGACCGGGACACTGAAGCTTTCTTT.

The CDR3 nucleotides read TGTGCCAGCCTGACAGGGTACGAGCGAGGAAACACCATATATTTT. Amino acid sequence: CASLTGYERGNTIYF. This sequence joins TRBV24-1 and TRBJ1-3; 7 bases agree with TRBD1. Germline V CDR1 and CDR2: KGHDR, SFDVKD. The CDR3 sequence is 15 residues long. The J segment lost 4 bases and the V segment lost 11 bases, leaving 13 bases of the junction unmatched.

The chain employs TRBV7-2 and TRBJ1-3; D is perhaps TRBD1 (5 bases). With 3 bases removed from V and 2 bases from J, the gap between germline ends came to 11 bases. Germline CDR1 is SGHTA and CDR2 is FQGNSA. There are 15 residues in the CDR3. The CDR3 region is CASSLAAGPGNTIYF. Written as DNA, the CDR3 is TGTGCCAGCAGCTTGGCTGCGGGGCCTGGAAACACCATATATTTT. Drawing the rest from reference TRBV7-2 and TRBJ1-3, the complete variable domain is GAGVSQSPSNKVTEKGKDVELRCDPISGHTALYWYRQSLGQGLEFLIYFQGNSAPDKSGLPSDRFSAERTGGSVSTLTIQRTQQEDSAVYLCASSLAAGPGNTIYFGEGSWLTVV.

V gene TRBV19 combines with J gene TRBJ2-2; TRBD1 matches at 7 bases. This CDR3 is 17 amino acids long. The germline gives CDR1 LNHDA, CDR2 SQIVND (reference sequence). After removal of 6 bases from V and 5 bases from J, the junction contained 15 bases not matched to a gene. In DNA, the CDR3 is TGTGCCAGTAGCCTGACCCGACAGGGTCCAGGTACCGGGGAGCTGTTTTTT. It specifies CASSLTRQGPGTGELFF.